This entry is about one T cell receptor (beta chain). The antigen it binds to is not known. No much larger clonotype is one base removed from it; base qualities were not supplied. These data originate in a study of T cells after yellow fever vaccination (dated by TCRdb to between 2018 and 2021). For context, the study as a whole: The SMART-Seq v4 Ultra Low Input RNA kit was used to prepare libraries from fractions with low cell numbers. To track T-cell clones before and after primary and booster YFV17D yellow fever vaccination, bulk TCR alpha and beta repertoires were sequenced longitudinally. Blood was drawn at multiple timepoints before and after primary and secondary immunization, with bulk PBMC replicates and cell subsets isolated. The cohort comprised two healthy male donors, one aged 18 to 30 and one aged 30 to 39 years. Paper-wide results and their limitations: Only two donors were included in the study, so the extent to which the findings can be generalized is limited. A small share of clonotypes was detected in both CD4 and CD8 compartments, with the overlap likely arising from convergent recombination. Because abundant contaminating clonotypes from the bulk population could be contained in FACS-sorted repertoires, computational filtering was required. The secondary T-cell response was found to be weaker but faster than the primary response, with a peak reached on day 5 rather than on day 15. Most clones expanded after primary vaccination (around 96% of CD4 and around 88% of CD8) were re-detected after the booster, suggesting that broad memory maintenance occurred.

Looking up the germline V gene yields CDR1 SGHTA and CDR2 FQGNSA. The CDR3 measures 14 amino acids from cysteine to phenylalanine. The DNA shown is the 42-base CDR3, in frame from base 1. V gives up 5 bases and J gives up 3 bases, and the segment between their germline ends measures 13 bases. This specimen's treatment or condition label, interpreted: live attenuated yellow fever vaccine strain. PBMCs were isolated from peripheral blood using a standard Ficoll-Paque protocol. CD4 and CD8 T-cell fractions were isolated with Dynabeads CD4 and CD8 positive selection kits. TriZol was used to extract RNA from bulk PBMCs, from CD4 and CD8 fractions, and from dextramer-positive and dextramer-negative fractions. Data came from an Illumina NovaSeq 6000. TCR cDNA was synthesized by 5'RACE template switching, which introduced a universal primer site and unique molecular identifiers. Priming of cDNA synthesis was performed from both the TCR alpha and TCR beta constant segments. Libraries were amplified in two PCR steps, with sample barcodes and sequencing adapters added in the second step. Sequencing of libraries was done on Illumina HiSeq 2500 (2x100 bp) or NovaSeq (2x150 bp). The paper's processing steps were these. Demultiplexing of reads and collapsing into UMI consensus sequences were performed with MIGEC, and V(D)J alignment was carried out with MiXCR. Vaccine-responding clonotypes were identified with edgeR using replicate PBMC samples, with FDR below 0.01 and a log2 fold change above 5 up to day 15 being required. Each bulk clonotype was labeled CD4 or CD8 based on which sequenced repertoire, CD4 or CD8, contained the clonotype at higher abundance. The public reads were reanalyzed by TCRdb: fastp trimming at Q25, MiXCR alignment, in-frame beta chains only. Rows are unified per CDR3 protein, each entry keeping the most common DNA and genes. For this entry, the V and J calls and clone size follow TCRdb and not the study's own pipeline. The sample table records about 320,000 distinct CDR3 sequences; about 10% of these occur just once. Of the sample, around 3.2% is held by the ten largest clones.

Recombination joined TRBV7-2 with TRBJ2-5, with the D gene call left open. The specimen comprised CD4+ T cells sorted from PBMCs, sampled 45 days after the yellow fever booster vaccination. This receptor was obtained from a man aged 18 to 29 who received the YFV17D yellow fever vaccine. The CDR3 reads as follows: CASSPRAQKETQYF. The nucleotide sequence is TGTGCCAGCAGCCCCCGGGCCCAAAAAGAGACCCAGTACTTC.